The 9 T cell receptor beta chains reported below all come from one sample, sequenced in a study of T cells after yellow fever vaccination (dated by TCRdb to about 2019). Per the publication, the treatment or condition label means: live attenuated yellow fever vaccine strain. The library was built by means of 5' RACE. TCRdb shows the sequencer as Illumina HiSeq 2500. TCRdb applied fastp at Q25 and MiXCR to the public reads, then kept only in-frame beta chains. Every CDR3 protein is listed once, alongside the most common genes and DNA of its rows. This sample holds approximately 180,000 distinct CDR3 sequences; 5.5% to 7.5% were observed only once. The ten largest clonotypes hold under 3% of the sample. The material was CD4+ T cells sorted from PBMCs, obtained on the day of the first yellow fever vaccination. Receptors were obtained from a man between 18 and 35 years old who received the YFV17D yellow fever vaccine.

CDR3 region: CASRSFGEASPWGYTF. The CDR3 region has the DNA TGTGCCAGCAGATCGTTCGGGGAAGCATCCCCATGGGGCTACACCTTC. The chain uses TRBV6-5 and TRBJ1-2; D gene uncertain. CDR3 size: 16 residues. V was pared by 6 bases and J by 8 bases, with 25 bases between. Looked up from germline, CDR1 is MNHEY and CDR2 is SVGAGI.

This clonotype has ten or more counts. The rearrangement joins TRBV5-6 to TRBJ1-1; 7 nucleotides match TRBD1. Trimming took 3 bases from V and 6 from J; bases not matched to a gene: 11. The V gene's germline CDR1 is SGHDT and CDR2 YYEEEE. This CDR3 has 15 residues. CDR3: CASSWVTGSLPEAFF. The CDR3, as DNA: TGTGCCAGCAGCTGGGTGACAGGGAGTCTCCCTGAAGCTTTCTTT.

The chain couples TRBV7-3 to TRBJ2-2; TRBD2 agrees at 7 bases. J lost 6 bases, V lost 6 bases, and 1 base had no gene match. This CDR3 spans 12 amino acids. Per the germline V gene, CDR1 is SGHTA and CDR2 is FQGTGA. The CDR3 reads CASRLAAGELFF. CDR3 DNA: TGTGCCAGCAGGCTAGCGGCCGGGGAGCTGTTTTTT.

The V gene is TRBV5-1, the J gene TRBJ1-4; no clear D gene. The CDR3 length is 13 residues. Trimming pared 1 base from V and 5 bases from J, leaving 6 bases between. The germline gives CDR1 SGHRS, CDR2 YFSETQ. The CDR3 nucleotides read TGCGCCAGCAGCTTGTTAGGGAATGAAAAACTGTTTTTT. Its translation is CASSLLGNEKLFF. Variable domain in full (rest from reference TRBV5-1 and TRBJ1-4): KAGVTQTPRYLIKTRGQQVTLSCSPISGHRSVSWYQQTPGQGLQFLFEYFSETQRNKGNFPGRFSGRQFSNSRSEMNVSTLELGDSALYLCASSLLGNEKLFFGSGTQLSVL.

This sequence joins TRBV12-3 or TRBV12-4 and TRBJ2-6; either TRBD1 or TRBD2 may fit D (5 bases each). The V and J ends lost 2 bases and 4 bases respectively, with 9 bases between them. The CDR3 extends over 15 amino acids. The CDR3: CASSLTRDGANVLTF. The CDR3 bases are TGTGCCAGCAGTTTAACGAGGGACGGGGCCAACGTCCTGACTTTC.

This clonotype was seen at least ten times. J is TRBJ2-1 and V is TRBV2, with 10 bases matching TRBD2. J was trimmed by 12 bases and V by 10 bases; bases with no gene match: 6. The germline V gene encodes CDR1 SNHLY and CDR2 FYNNEI. This CDR3 has 11 residues. The CDR3 loop reads CANLAGVGQFF. DNA of the CDR3: TGTGCCAATCTAGCGGGGGTAGGGCAGTTCTTC.

The table lists this clonotype with many counts. The CDR3 coding sequence is TGTGCCAGCAGCCGAGACAGATTCGGGGGAGATACGCAGTATTTT. Amino acids: CASSRDRFGGDTQYF. This chain uses TRBV12-3 or TRBV12-4 with TRBJ2-3; weak D call: TRBD2 (6 bases). This CDR3 is built from 15 residues. Trimming shortened V by 6 bases and J by 5 bases, and 18 bases separated the two germline ends.

This clonotype was seen a few times. The V and J genes are TRBV4-3 and TRBJ1-3, with D possibly matching TRBD1 (5 bases). The V gene's germline CDR1 is LGHNA and CDR2 YSLEER. This CDR3 contains 17 residues. The V end lost 0 bases, the J end lost 4 bases, and 16 bases lay between the germline ends. CDR3 sequence reads: CASSQDIDRDSGNTIYF. DNA for the CDR3: TGCGCCAGCAGCCAAGATATCGACAGAGACTCCGGAAACACCATATATTTT.

There are many counts of this clonotype. The junction departs from germline at one end; a sequencing error may be responsible. The V gene is TRBV7-2, the J gene TRBJ2-3; possible D gene TRBD2, 6 bases. The germline CDR1 and CDR2 sequences are SGHTA and FQGNSA. The length of the CDR3 is 14 residues. The CDR3 DNA sequence: TGCGCCAGCAGCTTAGGAGGGGCCACAGATACGCAGTATTTT. It specifies CASSLGGATDTQYF.